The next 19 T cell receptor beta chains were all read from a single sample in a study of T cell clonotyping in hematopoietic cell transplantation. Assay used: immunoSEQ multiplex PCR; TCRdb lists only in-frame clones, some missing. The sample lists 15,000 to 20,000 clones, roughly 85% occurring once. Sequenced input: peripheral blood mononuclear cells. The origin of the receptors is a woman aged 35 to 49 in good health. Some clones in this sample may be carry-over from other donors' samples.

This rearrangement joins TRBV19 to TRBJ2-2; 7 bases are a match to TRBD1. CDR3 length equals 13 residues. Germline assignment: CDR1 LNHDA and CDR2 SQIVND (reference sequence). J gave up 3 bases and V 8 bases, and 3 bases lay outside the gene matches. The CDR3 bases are TGTGCCAGTGACAGGGATGACACCGGGGAGCTGTTTTTT. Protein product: CASDRDDTGELFF. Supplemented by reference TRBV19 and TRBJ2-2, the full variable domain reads DGGITQSPKYLFRKEGQNVTLSCEQNLNHDAMYWYRQDPGQGLRLIYYSQIVNDFQKGDIAEGYSVSREKKESFPLTVTSAQKNPTAFYLCASDRDDTGELFFGEGSRLTVL.

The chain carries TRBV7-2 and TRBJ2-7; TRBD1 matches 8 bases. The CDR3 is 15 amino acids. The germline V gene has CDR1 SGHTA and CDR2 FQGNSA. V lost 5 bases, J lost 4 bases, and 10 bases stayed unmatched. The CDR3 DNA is TGTGCCAGCAGCCCCAGCAGGGGGCTCGTTTACGAGCAGTACTTC. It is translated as CASSPSRGLVYEQYF.

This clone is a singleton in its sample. The CDR3 spells CATQEVSDRAFNYGYTF. CDR3 in DNA: TGTGCCACCCAAGAAGTGAGTGACAGGGCATTTAACTATGGCTACACCTTC. V gene TRBV28 combines with J gene TRBJ1-2; 7 bases agree with TRBD1. The CDR3 is made up of 17 amino acids. Germline values: CDR1 MDHEN, CDR2 SYDVKM. V lost 10 bases, J lost 1 base, and 18 bases stayed unmatched.

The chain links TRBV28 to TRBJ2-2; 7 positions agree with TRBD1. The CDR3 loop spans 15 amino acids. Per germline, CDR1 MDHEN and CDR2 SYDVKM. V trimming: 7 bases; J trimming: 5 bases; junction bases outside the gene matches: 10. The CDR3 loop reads CASTIGDRDTGELFF. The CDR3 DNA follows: TGTGCCAGCACCATAGGGGACAGAGATACCGGGGAGCTGTTTTTT.

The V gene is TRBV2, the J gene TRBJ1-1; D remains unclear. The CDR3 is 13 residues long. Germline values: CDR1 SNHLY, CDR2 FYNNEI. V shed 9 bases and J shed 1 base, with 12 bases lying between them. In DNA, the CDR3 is TGTGCCAGTAACTCTCAACAGAACACTGAAGCTTTCTTT. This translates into CASNSQQNTEAFF.

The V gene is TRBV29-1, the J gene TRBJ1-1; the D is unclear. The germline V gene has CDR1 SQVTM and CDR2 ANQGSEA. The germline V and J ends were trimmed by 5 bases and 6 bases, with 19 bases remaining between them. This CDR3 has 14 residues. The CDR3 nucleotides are TGCAGCGTTAGGCCTCGGCAGGATCCCTCTGAAGCTTTCTTT. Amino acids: CSVRPRQDPSEAFF.

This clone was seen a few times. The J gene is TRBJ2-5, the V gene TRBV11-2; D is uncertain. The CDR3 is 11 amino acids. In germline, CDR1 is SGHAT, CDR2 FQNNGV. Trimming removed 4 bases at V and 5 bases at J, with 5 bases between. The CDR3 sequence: CASSSRETQYF. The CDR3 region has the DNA TGTGCCAGCAGCTCGAGGGAGACCCAGTACTTC.

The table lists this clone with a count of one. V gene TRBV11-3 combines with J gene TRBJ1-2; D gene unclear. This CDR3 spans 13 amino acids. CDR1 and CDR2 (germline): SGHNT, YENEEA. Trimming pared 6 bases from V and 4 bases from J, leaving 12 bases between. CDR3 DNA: TGTGCCAGCAGTGATCGACCGGGCTATGGCTACACCTTC. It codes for CASSDRPGYGYTF. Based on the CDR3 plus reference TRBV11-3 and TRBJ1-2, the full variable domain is EAGVVQSPRYKIIEKKQPVAFWCNPISGHNTLYWYLQNLGQGPELLIRYENEEAVDDSQLPKDRFSAERLKGVDSTLKIQPAELGDSAVYLCASSDRPGYGYTFGSGTRLTVV.

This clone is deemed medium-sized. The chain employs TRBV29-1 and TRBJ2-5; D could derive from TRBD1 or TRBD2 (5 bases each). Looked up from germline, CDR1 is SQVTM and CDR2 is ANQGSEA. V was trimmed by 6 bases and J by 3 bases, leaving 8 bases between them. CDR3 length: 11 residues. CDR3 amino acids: CSVWGKETQYF. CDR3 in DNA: TGCAGCGTGTGGGGGAAAGAGACCCAGTACTTC.

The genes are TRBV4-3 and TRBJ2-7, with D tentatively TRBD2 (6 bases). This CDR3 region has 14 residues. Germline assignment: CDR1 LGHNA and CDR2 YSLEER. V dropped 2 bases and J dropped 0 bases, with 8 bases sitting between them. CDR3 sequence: CASSQRGTSYEQYF. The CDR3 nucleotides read TGCGCCAGCAGCCAACGCGGGACCTCCTACGAGCAGTACTTC.

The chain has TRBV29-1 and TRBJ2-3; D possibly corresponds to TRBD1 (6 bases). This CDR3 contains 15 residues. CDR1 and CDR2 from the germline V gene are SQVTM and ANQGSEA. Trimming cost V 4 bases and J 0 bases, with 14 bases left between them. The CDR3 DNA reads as TGCAGCGTTGCCAGGGGATCGACTAGCACAGATACGCAGTATTTT. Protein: CSVARGSTSTDTQYF.

The chain's CDR3 is CSVGQVTDTQYF. In nucleotides, the CDR3 is TGCAGCGTCGGACAGGTTACAGATACGCAGTATTTT. V and J are TRBV29-1 and TRBJ2-3, with TRBD1 matching over 7 bases. Germline values: CDR1 SQVTM, CDR2 ANQGSEA. Unmatched junction bases numbered 3, after V lost 6 bases and J lost 3 bases. This CDR3 comprises 12 residues.

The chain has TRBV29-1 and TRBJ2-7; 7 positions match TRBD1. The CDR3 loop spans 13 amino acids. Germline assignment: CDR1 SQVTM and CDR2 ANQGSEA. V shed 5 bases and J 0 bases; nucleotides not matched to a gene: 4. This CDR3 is CSVRDSASYEQYF. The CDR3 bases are TGCAGCGTTCGGGACAGCGCCTCCTACGAGCAGTACTTC.

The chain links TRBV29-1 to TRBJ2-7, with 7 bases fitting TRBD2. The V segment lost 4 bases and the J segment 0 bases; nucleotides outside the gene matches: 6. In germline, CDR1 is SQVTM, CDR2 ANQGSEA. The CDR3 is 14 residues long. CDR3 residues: CSVARGVPSYEQYF. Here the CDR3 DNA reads TGCAGCGTTGCCCGGGGGGTTCCCTCCTACGAGCAGTACTTC.

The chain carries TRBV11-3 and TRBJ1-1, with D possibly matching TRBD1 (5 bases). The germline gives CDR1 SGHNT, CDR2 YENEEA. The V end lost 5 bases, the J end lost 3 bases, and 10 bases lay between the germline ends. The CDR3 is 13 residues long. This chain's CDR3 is CASSLGLDTEAFF. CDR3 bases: TGTGCCAGCAGCCTGGGACTGGACACTGAAGCTTTCTTT.

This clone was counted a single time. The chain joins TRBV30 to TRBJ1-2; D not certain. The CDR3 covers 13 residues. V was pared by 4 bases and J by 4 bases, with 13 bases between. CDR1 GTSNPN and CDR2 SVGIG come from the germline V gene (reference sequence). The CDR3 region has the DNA TGTGCCTGGACCAGACTGCTGACCTATGGCTACACCTTC. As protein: CAWTRLLTYGYTF. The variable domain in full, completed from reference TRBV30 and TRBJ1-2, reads SQTIHQWPATLVQPVGSPLSLECTVEGTSNPNLYWYRQAAGRGLQLLFYSVGIGQISSEVPQNLSASRPQDRQFILSSKKLLLSDSGFYLCAWTRLLTYGYTFGSGTRLTVV.

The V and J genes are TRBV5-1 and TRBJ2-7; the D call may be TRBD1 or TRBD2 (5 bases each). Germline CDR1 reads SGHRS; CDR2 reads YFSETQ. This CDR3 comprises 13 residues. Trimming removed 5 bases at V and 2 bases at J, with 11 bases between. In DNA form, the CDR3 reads TGCGCCAGCAGAGGGGACGGGGCCTACGAGCAGTACTTC. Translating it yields CASRGDGAYEQYF.

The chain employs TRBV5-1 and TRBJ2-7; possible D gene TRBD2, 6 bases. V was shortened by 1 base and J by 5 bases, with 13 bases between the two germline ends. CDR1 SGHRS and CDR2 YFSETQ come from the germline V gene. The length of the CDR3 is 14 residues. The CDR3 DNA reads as TGCGCCAGCAGCTTGCTGTCGGGGGTTGACGAGCAGTACTTC. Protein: CASSLLSGVDEQYF. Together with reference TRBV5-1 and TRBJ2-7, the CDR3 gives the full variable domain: KAGVTQTPRYLIKTRGQQVTLSCSPISGHRSVSWYQQTPGQGLQFLFEYFSETQRNKGNFPGRFSGRQFSNSRSEMNVSTLELGDSALYLCASSLLSGVDEQYFGPGTRLTVT.

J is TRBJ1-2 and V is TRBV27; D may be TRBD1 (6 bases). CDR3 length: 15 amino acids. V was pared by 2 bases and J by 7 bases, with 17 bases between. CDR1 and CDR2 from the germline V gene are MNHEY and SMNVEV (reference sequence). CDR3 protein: CASSLRGASGAGYTF. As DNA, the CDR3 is TGTGCCAGCAGTTTACGGGGGGCGAGCGGGGCTGGCTACACCTTC.